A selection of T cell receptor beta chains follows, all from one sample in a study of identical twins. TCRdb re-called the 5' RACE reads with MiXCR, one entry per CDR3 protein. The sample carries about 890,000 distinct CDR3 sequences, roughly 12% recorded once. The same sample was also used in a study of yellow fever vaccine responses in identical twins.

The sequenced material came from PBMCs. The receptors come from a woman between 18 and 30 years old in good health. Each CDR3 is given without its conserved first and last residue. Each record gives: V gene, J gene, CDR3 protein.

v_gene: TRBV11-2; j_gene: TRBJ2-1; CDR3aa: ASSFFTRSYNEQF
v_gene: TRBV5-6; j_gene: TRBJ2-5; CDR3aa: ASSFRLAYQETQY
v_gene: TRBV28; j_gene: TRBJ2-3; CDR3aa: ASSGKLANVPDTQY
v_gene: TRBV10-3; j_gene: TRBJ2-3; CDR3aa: AIRNREITDTQY
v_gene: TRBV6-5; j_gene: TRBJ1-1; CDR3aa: ASSYATGTVNTEAF
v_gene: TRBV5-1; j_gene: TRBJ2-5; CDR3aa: ASTLGPQETQY
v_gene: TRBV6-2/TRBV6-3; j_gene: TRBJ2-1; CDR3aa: ASSYDLAGASDEQF
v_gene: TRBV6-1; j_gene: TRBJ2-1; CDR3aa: ASRAGSWTYNEQF
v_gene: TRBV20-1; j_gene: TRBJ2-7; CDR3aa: SAPGQLVYEQY
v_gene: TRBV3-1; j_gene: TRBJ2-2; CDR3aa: ASSQGTGVNTGELF
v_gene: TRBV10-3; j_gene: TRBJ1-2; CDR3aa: AISRQTNYGYT
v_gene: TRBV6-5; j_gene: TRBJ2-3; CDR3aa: ASSYRFGKTDTQY
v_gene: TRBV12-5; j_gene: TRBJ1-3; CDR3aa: ASGLGNTIY
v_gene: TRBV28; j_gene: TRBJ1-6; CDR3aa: ASSFPLNSPLH
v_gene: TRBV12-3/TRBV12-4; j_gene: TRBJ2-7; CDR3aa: ASSRTGSAYEQY
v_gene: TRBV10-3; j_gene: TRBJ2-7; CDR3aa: AISEVLMSGLGEQY
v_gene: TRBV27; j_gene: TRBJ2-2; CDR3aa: ASSTRAGGPNTGELF
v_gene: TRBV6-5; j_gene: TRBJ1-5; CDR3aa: ASSYRDRVGSSQPQH
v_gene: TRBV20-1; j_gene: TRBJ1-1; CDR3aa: SARVRDRGLSDTEAF
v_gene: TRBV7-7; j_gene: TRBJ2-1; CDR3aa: ASSLAPGSEQF
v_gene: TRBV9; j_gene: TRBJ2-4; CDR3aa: ASSVGAGAKNIQY
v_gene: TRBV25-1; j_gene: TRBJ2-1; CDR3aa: ATGEGMGQF
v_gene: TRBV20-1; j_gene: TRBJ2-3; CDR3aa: SAPRLAADTQY
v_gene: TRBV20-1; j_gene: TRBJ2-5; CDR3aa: SVPTSGGETQY
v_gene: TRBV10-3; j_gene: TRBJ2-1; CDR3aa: AISEGQPYNEQF
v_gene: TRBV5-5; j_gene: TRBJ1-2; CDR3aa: ASSGGSGTPYGYT
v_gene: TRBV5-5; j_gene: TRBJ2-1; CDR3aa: ASSLASGANEQF